This T cell receptor beta chain was captured in a study of blood T cell repertoires in COVID-19. Germline-derived CDR1 and CDR2 are GTSNPN and SVGIG (reference sequence). Trimming stripped 5 bases from V and 2 bases from J, with 16 bases between. The CDR3 consists of 14 residues. While infection was still active, Seattle patients were enrolled and then followed longitudinally. Clones were read by immunoSEQ multiplex PCR, and TCRdb kept only the in-frame ones, dropping some. The repertoire holds 430,000 or so clones, about 90% seen once, with 0.7% to 1% in the top ten. What was sequenced was peripheral blood. The J gene is TRBJ2-7, the V gene TRBV30; no clear D. This TCR was recovered from a man aged 18 to 30 with COVID-19, enrolled during active disease. CDR3 nucleotides: TGTGCCTGGGATAACACGCGACAAGCCTACGAGCAGTACTTC. It yields the protein CAWDNTRQAYEQYF.